A selection of T cell receptor beta chains follows, all from one sample in a study of T cells after yellow fever vaccination. TCRdb re-analysed the 5' RACE reads in MiXCR, keeping a single row per CDR3 protein. Of a few hundred thousand distinct CDR3 sequences detected, 8% to 10% appear once; the ten largest clones hold roughly 18%. Here the sequenced sample was PBMCs, taken on the day of the first yellow fever vaccination. These receptors all stem from a man aged 18-30 years who received the YFV17D yellow fever vaccine. Both conserved end residues are part of each CDR3. A D gene is named only where the DNA matches it firmly. The size field is filled for only some rows; it gives once, few, many or a size class.

>-|TRBV6-2/TRBV6-3|-|TRBJ2-1
TGTGCCAGCACCCCCGGGGGGCTGCACAATGAGCAGTTCTTC
CASTPGGLHNEQFF
>many|TRBV20-1|-|TRBJ1-5
TGCAGTGCTTTGGGGGATAGCAATCAGCCCCAGCATTTT
CSALGDSNQPQHF
>-|TRBV7-2|-|TRBJ1-2
TGTGCCAGCAGCTCCAAAGGCGGCAGTTCGACTAACTATGGCTACACCTTC
CASSSKGGSSTNYGYTF
>-|TRBV7-9|-|TRBJ2-1
TGTGCCAGCAGCGCCGGAAGGGTGAACTACGATGAGCAGTTCTTC
CASSAGRVNYDEQFF
>few|TRBV20-1|TRBD2|TRBJ2-5
TGCAGTGCCCCGGGACTAATCCAAGAGACCCAGTACTTC
CSAPGLIQETQYF
>few|TRBV3-1|TRBD1|TRBJ1-1
TGTGCCAGCAGCCACACAGGGGGCCCCACTGAAGCTTTCTTT
CASSHTGGPTEAFF
>few|TRBV28|TRBD1|TRBJ1-2
TGTGCCAGCGGACACCGGGACAGGGGGAAGAACACCTTC
CASGHRDRGKNTF
>few|TRBV3-1|-|TRBJ1-2
TGTGCCAGCAGCCTTAGACTAGGGCAGGGAAGAAGTGGCTACACCTTC
CASSLRLGQGRSGYTF
>few|TRBV20-1|-|TRBJ2-2
TGCAGTTTTCGGGACCCGAACACCGGGGAGCTGTTTTTT
CSFRDPNTGELFF
>-|TRBV5-1|-|TRBJ2-3
TGCGCCAGCAGCTTGACCCGGGGGGATACGCAGTATTTT
CASSLTRGDTQYF
>-|TRBV4-3|TRBD2|TRBJ2-5
TGCGCCAGCAGCCAAGATCTAGCGGGGAAAGAGACCCAGTACTTC
CASSQDLAGKETQYF
>-|TRBV5-1|-|TRBJ1-2
TGCGCCAGCAGCCCCGCCGGGGAATTTCACGACACCTTC
CASSPAGEFHDTF
>few|TRBV20-1|TRBD1|TRBJ2-2
TGCAGTGCGAGCCTTGGGACAGGGGTCCCCGGGGAGCTGTTTTTT
CSASLGTGVPGELFF
>many|TRBV7-9|-|TRBJ2-7
TGTGCCAGCAGCCAGGGGGGCAGGATGGGCCACGAGCAGTACTTC
CASSQGGRMGHEQYF
>few|TRBV4-1|TRBD1|TRBJ2-2
TGCGCCAGCAGCCCTTTTCCTAGGGGGCCGGACACCGGGGAGCTGTTTTTT
CASSPFPRGPDTGELFF
>-|TRBV5-1|TRBD1|TRBJ2-3
TGCGCCAGCAGCGAACAGACAGGGAGCACAGATACGCAGTATTTT
CASSEQTGSTDTQYF
>-|TRBV5-1|-|TRBJ2-5
TGCGCCAGCAACCGGGGGAACCCGAAAGAGACCCAGTACTTC
CASNRGNPKETQYF
>-|TRBV4-1|-|TRBJ2-5
TGCGCCAGCAGCCAAGATGGGAGGTGGGGAATCGGAGAGACCCAGTACTTC
CASSQDGRWGIGETQYF
>few|TRBV12-5|TRBD1|TRBJ1-1
TGTGCTAGTGGTCTCCCCTCGACAGGGGGTGAGGTTGAAGCTTTCTTT
CASGLPSTGGEVEAFF